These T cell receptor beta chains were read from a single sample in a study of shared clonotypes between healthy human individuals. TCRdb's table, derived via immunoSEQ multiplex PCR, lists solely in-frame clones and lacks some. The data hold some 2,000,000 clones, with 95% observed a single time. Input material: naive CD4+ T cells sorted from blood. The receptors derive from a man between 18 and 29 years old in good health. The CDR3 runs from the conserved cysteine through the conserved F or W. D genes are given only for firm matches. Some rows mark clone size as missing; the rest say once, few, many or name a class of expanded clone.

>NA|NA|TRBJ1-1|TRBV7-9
TGTGCCAGCAGCCCTCCCACAGGGAATATCGGCACTGAAGCTTTCTTT
CASSPPTGNIGTEAFF
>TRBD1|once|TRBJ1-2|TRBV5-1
TGCGCCAGCAGCTTGGGGGACAGGGTTTTGCATGGCTACACCTTC
CASSLGDRVLHGYTF
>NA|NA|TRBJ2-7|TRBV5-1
TGCGCCAGCAGCTTGGTGAGGAGCTACGAGCAGTACTTC
CASSLVRSYEQYF
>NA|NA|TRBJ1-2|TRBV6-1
TGTGCCAGCAGGTGGACACTAAAAGGCTACACCTTC
CASRWTLKGYTF
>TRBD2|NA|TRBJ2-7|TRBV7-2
TGTGCCAGCAGCCGCCTTAGCGGGAGTGCGTACGAGCAGTACTTC
CASSRLSGSAYEQYF
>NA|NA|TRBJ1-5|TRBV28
TGTGCCAGCAGTTCTCGGGACCGTCCCAATCAGCCCCAGCATTTT
CASSSRDRPNQPQHF
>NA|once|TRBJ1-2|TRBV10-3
TGTGCCATCAGTGGAGGCGGTGCAGGGAGGTTTTTTGACTATGGCTACACCTTC
CAISGGGAGRFFDYGYTF
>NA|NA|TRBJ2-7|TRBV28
TGTGCCAGCAGGGGGCTCGACCGTATCTCCTACGAGCAGTACTTC
CASRGLDRISYEQYF
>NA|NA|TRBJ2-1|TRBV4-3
TGCGCCAGCAGCCAAGATGGGTCGGGAAACAATGAGCAGTTCTTC
CASSQDGSGNNEQFF
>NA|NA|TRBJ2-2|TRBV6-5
TGTGCCAGCAGCCTCGGGGGAGCCGGGGAGCTGTTTTTT
CASSLGGAGELFF
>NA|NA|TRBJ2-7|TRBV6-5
TGTGCCAGCAGTTACCCCGGGACACTCGAGCAGTACTTC
CASSYPGTLEQYF
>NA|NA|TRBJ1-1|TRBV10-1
TGCGCCAGCACCGTCAGACCGAACACTGAAGCTTTCTTT
CASTVRPNTEAFF
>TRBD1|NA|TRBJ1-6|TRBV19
TGTGCCAGTAGTGCAACAGGGGACTCACCCCTCCACTTT
CASSATGDSPLHF
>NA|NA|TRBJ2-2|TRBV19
TGTGCCATCAGTCGGGGTAGGGAGCTGTTTTTT
CAISRGRELFF
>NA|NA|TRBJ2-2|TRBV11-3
TGTGCCAGCAGCTTAGGGGGCGAGACCTCCAGTGGGGAGCTGTTTTTT
CASSLGGETSSGELFF
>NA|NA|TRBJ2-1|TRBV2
TGTGCCAGCAGTGTGGGGCGGGGAAACTACAATGAGCAGTTCTTC
CASSVGRGNYNEQFF
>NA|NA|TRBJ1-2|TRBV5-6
TGTGCCAGCAGGTTTGCGGGGCCGTATGGCTACACCTTC
CASRFAGPYGYTF
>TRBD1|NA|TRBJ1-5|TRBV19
TGTGCCAGTAGTAGAGGGACAGAATCCTATCAGCCCCAGCATTTT
CASSRGTESYQPQHF
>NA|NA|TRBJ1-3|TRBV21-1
TGTGCCAGCAGCAAAGCTGGGTTAAACACCATATATTTT
CASSKAGLNTIYF
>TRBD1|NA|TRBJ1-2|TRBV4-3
TGCGCCAGCAGCCAAGCAGGGGGTGGCGGCTACACCTTC
CASSQAGGGGYTF
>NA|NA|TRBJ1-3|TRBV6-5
TGTGCCAGCAGTTACTCGGCGGGGTCTGGAAACACCATATATTTT
CASSYSAGSGNTIYF
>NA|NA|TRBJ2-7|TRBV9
TGTGCCAGCAGCGCGGACGGTAGCTCCTACGAGCAGTACTTC
CASSADGSSYEQYF
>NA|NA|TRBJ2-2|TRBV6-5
TGTGCCAGCAGGGAGGGAACCGGGGAGCTGTTTTTT
CASREGTGELFF
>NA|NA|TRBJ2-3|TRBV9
TGTGCCAGCAGCCTATCGGGGGTCAGCACAGATACGCAGTATTTT
CASSLSGVSTDTQYF
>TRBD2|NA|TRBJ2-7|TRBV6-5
TGTGCCAGCAAGACTAGCGGGACCTACGAGCAGTACTTC
CASKTSGTYEQYF
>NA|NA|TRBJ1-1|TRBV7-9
TGTGCCAGCAGCGCCCTACAGGGCAGGAACACTGAAGCTTTCTTT
CASSALQGRNTEAFF
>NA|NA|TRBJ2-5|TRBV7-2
TGTGCCAGCAGCTTATATCTGGAGACCCAGTACTTC
CASSLYLETQYF
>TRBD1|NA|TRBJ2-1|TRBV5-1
TGCGCCAGCAGCTCTACAGGGGGAGAGCAGTTCTTC
CASSSTGGEQFF
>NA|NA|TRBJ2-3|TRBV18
TGTGCCAGCTCGCCCCAAGCGGGTTACACAGATACGCAGTATTTT
CASSPQAGYTDTQYF
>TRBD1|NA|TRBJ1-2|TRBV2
TGTGCCAGCAGCGAGACAGGGGGCTATGGCTACACCTTC
CASSETGGYGYTF
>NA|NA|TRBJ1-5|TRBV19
TGTGCCAGTAGTATCGGCAGAGAAAGGAGCAATCAGCCCCAGCATTTT
CASSIGRERSNQPQHF
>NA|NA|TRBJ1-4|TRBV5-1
TGCGCCAGCAGCTTGGCCGCAACTAATGAAAAACTGTTTTTT
CASSLAATNEKLFF
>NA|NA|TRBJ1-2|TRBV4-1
TGCGCCAGCAGCCAAGGACTTAACCCGGCCACCGCCTTC
CASSQGLNPATAF
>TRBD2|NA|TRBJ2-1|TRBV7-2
TGTGCCAGCAAGGCGGGGGGGCCCAATGAGCAGTTCTTC
CASKAGGPNEQFF
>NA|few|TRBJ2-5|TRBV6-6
TGTGCCAGCAGTTACTCGAAAGAGACCCAGTACTTC
CASSYSKETQYF
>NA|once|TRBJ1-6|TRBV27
TGTGCCAGCAGTTTAACAGGGATCAGGTCACCCCTCCACTTT
CASSLTGIRSPLHF
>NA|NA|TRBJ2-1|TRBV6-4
TGTGCCAGCAGTGACTCTTGGTCTCGAGCCTACAATGAGCAGTTCTTC
CASSDSWSRAYNEQFF
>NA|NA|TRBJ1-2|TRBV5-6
TGTGCCAGCAGCCCTCCCTGGGGACGATATGGCTACACCTTC
CASSPPWGRYGYTF
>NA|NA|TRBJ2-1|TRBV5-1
TGCGCCAGCAGCCGGACTCTGAGCTCCTACAATGAGCAGTTCTTC
CASSRTLSSYNEQFF
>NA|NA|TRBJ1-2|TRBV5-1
TGCGCCAGCAGCTTGGAAGTGGGCGGAGGGGATGGCTACACCTTC
CASSLEVGGGDGYTF
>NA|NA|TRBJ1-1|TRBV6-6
TGTGCCAGCAGTAGTCCCACCGGGGGCGGTGAAGCTTTCTTT
CASSSPTGGGEAFF
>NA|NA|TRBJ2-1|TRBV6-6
TGTGCCAGCAGTTTGGGCAACGGGTACAATGAGCAGTTCTTC
CASSLGNGYNEQFF
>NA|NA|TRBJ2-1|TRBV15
TGTGCCACCAGCAGAGTCTCAGGGCCGGGATCCTACAATGAGCAGTTCTTC
CATSRVSGPGSYNEQFF
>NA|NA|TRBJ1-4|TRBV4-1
TGCGCCAGCAGCCCGGGGGGCGGGAGGGAAAAACTGTTTTTT
CASSPGGGREKLFF
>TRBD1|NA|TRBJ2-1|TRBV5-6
TGTGCCACCTCCCCCTGGACAGGGACCAATGAGCAGTTCTTC
CATSPWTGTNEQFF
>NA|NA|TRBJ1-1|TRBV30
TGTGCCTGGAGTGTACTTCGCGGGGCCGTACAGAACACTGAAGCTTTCTTT
CAWSVLRGAVQNTEAFF
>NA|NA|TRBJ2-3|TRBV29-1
TGCAGCGTTGAGGGTAGCACAGATACGCAGTATTTT
CSVEGSTDTQYF
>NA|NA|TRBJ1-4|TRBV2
TGTGCCAGCAGTGAATCTGGCAGGGTTACTGAAAAACTGTTTTTT
CASSESGRVTEKLFF
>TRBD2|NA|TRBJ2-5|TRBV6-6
TGTGTCACCCGAGCGGGGGGCCAAGGAGAGACCCAGTACTTC
CVTRAGGQGETQYF
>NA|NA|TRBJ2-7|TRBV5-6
TGTGCCAGCAGCCAGGTCTCCTACGAGCAGTACTTC
CASSQVSYEQYF
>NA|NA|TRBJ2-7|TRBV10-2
TGCGCCAGCAGTAAATCGTTACGGGTCTACGAGCAGTACTTC
CASSKSLRVYEQYF
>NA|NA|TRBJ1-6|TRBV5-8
TGTGCCAGCAGCTTGTCGTTGCAGGGAATTCGTTCACCCCTCCACTTT
CASSLSLQGIRSPLHF
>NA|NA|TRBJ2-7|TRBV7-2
TGTGCCAGCAGCGCTGTTGGGGGGATATACGAGCAGTACTTC
CASSAVGGIYEQYF